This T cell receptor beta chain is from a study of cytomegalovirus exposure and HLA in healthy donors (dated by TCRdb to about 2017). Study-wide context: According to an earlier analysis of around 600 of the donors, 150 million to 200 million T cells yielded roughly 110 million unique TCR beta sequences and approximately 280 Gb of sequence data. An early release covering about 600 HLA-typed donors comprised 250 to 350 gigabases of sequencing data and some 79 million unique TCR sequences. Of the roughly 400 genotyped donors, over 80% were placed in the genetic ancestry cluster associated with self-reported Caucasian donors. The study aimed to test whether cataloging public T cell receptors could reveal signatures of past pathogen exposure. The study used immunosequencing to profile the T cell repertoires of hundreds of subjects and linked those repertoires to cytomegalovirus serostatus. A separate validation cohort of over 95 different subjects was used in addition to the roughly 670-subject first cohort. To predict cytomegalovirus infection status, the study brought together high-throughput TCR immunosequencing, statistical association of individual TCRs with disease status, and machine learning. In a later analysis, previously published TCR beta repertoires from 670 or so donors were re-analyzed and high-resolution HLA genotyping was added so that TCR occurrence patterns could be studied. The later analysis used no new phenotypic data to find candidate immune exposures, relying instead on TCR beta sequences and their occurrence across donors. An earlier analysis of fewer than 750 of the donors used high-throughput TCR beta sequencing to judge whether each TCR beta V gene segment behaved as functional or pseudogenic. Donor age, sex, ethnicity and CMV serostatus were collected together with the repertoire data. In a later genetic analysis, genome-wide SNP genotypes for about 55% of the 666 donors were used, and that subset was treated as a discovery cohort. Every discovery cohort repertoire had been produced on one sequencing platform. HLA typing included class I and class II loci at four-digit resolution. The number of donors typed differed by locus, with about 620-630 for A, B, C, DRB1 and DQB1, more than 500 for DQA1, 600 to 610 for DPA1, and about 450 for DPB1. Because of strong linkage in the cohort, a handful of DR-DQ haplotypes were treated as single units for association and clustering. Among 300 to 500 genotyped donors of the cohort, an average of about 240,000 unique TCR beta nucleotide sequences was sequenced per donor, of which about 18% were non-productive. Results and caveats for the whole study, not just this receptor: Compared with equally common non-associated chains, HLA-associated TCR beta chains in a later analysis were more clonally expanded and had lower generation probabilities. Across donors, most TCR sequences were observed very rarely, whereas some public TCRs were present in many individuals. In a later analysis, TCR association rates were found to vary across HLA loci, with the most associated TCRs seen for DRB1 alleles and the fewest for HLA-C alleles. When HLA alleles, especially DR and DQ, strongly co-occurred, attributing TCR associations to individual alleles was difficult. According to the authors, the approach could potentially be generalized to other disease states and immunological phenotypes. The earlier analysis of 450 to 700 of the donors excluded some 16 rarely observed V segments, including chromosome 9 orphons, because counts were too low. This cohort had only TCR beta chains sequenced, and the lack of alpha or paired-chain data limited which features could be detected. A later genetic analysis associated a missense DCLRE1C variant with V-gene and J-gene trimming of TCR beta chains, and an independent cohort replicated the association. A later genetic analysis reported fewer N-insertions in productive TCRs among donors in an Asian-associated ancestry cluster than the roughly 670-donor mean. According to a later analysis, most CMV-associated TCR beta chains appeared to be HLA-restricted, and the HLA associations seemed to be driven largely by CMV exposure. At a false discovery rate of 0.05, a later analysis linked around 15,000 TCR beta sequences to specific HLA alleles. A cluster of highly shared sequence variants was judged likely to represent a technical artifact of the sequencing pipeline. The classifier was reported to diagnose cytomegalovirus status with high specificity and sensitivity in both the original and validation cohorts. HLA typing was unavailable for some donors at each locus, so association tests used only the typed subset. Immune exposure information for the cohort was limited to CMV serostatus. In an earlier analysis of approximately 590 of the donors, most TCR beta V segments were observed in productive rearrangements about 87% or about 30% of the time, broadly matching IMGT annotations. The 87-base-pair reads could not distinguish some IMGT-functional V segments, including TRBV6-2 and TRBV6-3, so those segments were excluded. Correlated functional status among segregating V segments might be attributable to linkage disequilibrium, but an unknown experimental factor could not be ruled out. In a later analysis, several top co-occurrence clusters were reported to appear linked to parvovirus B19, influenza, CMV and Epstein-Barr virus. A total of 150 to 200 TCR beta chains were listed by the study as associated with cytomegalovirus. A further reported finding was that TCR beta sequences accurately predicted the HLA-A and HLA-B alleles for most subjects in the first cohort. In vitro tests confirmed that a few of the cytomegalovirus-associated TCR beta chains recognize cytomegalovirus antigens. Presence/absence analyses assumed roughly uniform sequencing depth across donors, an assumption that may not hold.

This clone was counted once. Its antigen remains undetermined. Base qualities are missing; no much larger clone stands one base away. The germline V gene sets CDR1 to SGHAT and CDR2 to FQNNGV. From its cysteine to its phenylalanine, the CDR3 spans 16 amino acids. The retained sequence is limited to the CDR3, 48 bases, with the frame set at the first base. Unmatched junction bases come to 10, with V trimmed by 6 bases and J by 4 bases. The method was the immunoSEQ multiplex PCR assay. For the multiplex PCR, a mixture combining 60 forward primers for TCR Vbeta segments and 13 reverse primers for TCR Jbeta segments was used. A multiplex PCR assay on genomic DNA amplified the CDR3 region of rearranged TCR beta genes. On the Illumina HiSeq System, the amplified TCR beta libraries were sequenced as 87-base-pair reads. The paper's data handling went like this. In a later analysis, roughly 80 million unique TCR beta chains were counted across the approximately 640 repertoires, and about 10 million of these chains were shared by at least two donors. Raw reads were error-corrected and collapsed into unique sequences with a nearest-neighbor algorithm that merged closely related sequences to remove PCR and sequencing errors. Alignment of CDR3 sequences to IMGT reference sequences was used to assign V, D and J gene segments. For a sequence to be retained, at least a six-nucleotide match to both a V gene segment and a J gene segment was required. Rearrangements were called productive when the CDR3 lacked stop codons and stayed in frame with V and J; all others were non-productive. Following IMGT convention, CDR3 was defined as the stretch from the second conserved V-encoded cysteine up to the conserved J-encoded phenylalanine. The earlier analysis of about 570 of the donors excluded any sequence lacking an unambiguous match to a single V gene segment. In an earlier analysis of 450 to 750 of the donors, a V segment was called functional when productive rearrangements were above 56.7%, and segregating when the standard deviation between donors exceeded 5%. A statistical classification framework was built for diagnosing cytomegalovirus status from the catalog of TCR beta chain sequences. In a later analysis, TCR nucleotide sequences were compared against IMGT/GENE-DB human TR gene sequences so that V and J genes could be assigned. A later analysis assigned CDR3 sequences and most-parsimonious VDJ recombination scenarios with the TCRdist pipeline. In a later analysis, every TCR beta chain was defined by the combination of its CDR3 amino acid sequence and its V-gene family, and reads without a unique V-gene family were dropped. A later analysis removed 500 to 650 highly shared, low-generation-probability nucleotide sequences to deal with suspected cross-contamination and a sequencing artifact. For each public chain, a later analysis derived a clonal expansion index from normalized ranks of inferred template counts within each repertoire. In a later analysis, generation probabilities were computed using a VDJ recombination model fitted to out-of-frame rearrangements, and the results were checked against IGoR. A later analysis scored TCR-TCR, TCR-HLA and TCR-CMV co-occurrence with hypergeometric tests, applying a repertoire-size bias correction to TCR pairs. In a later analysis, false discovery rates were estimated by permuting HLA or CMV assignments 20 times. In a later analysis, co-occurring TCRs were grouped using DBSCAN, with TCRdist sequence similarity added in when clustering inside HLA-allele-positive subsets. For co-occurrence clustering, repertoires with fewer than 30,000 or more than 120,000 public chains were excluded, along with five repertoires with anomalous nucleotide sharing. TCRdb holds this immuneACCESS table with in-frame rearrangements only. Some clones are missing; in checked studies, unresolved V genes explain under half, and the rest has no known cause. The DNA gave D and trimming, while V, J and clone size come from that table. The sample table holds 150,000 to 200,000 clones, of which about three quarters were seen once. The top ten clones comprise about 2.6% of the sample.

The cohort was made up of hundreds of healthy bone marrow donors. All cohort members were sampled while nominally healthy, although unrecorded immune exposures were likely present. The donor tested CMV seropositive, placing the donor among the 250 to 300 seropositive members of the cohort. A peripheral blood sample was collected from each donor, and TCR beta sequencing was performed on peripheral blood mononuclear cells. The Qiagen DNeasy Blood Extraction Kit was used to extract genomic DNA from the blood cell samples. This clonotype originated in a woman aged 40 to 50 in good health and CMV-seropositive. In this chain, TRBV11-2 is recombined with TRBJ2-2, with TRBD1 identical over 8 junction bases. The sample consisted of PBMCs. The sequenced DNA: TGTGCCAGCAGGGTAACAGGGGGAAAATTCACCGGGGAGCTGTTTTTT. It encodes CASRVTGGKFTGELFF.